This TCR beta chain was identified during a study of response to subunit inactivated influenza vaccine. Findings and caveats of the study: Every seasonal influenza vaccination brings in few new T cells, the authors suggested.

Many counts were recorded for this clonotype. Its antigen is as yet unknown. The length of the CDR3 is 13 residues. V was trimmed by 3 bases and J by 3 bases, leaving 12 bases between them. Germline V gene lookup returns CDR1 SQVTM and CDR2 ANQGSEA. A single record per CDR3 protein comes from TCRdb applying MiXCR to the RT-PCR reads. Counted here are approximately 530,000 distinct CDR3 sequences, about 8% occurring once; the ten biggest clones make up over 10%. The genes are TRBV29-1 and TRBJ2-7; tentatively, D is TRBD1 (5 bases). The sample here was PBMCs from blood, taken about 23 months after vaccination. The TCR originated in a man aged 50 to 75 who received an inactivated influenza vaccine. Here the CDR3 reads CSVDFQGHYEQYF. CDR3 sequence (DNA): TGCAGCGTTGATTTCCAGGGTCACTACGAGCAGTACTTC.